The T cell receptor (beta chain) described here comes from a study of regulatory T cells in long-lasting Graves disease. As for time point: persistent/refractory GD, antithyroid drugs over 5 years with positive TRAb. Scientists built the TCR library using RNA that was extracted from PBMCs. Per the germline V gene, CDR1 is MNHEY and CDR2 is SVGAGI. With 2 bases removed from V and 13 bases from J, the gap between germline ends came to 5 bases. This CDR3 region has 9 residues. TCR beta libraries were built with iRepertoire HTBI primers and Arm-PCR of CDR3 regions. Using its own MiXCR run on the multiplex PCR reads, TCRdb lists one record per CDR3 protein. The table has hundreds of thousands of distinct CDR3 sequences, around 21% seen once.

This material consisted of peripheral blood mononuclear cells (PBMCs), taken when the disease was refractory, from a patient treated with antithyroid drugs. V is TRBV6-5 and J is TRBJ2-5; D is unresolved. This receptor was identified in a female donor with Graves disease. The CDR3 sequence: CASSYPVYF. DNA of the CDR3: TGTGCCAGCAGTTACCCGGTGTACTTC.